Listed below are T cell receptor beta chains from one sample, sequenced in a study of regulatory T cells in long-lasting Graves disease. Using its own MiXCR run on the multiplex PCR reads, TCRdb lists one record per CDR3 protein. The sample contains roughly 400,000 distinct CDR3 sequences, around 21% of which appear only once. The sequencing here drew on peripheral blood mononuclear cells (PBMCs), taken when the disease was refractory, from a patient treated with antithyroid drugs. The receptors originated from a female donor with Graves disease. The CDR3 runs from the conserved cysteine through the conserved F or W. The D gene is left open where the match is weak. Some rows mark clone size as missing; the rest say once, few, many or name a class of expanded clone.

j_gene: TRBJ2-7
d_gene: TRBD2
v_gene: TRBV4-2
abundance: -
CDR3aa: CASSQDSGTSGYEQYF
CDR3nt: TGTGCCAGCAGCCAAGACTCCGGGACTAGCGGTTACGAGCAGTACTTC

j_gene: TRBJ2-3
d_gene: TRBD2
v_gene: TRBV28
abundance: -
CDR3aa: CASSSTTSGPRGTDTQYF
CDR3nt: TGTGCCAGCAGTTCTACGACTAGCGGCCCCCGGGGGACAGATACGCAGTATTTT

j_gene: TRBJ1-5
d_gene: -
v_gene: TRBV5-4
abundance: few
CDR3aa: CAFTFGGPSNQPQHF
CDR3nt: TGTGCCTTTACGTTTGGAGGACCGAGCAATCAGCCCCAGCATTTT

j_gene: TRBJ2-7
d_gene: TRBD2
v_gene: TRBV28
abundance: many
CDR3aa: CASSRLAETPVGEQYF
CDR3nt: TGTGCCAGCAGCCGACTAGCGGAAACTCCCGTCGGGGAGCAGTACTTC

j_gene: TRBJ1-2
d_gene: TRBD1
v_gene: TRBV24-1
abundance: -
CDR3aa: CATSYRGGYTF
CDR3nt: TGTGCCACCAGTTACAGGGGTGGCTACACCTTC

j_gene: TRBJ2-7
d_gene: TRBD2
v_gene: TRBV12-3/TRBV12-4
abundance: -
CDR3aa: CASSLTSASYEQYF
CDR3nt: TGTGCCAGCAGTTTGACTAGCGCTTCCTACGAGCAGTACTTC

j_gene: TRBJ1-1
d_gene: -
v_gene: TRBV5-1
abundance: many
CDR3aa: CASKGSQPEAFF
CDR3nt: TGCGCCAGCAAGGGGTCACAGCCTGAAGCTTTCTTT

j_gene: TRBJ2-2
d_gene: -
v_gene: TRBV30
abundance: -
CDR3aa: CARSGPTGELFF
CDR3nt: TGTGCCCGGAGTGGGCCGACCGGGGAGCTGTTTTTT

j_gene: TRBJ2-1
d_gene: TRBD2
v_gene: TRBV7-3
abundance: -
CDR3aa: CASSLRPGLADGGRSYNEQFF
CDR3nt: TGTGCCAGCAGCTTAAGGCCGGGACTAGCAGACGGGGGGCGCTCCTACAATGAGCAGTTCTTC

j_gene: TRBJ2-3
d_gene: -
v_gene: TRBV28
abundance: -
CDR3aa: CASSFPLYF
CDR3nt: TGTGCCAGCAGTTTTCCCCTGTATTTT

j_gene: TRBJ2-7
d_gene: TRBD1
v_gene: TRBV5-1
abundance: few
CDR3aa: CAGSLGTGTYEQYF
CDR3nt: TGCGCCGGCAGCTTGGGGACAGGGACCTACGAGCAGTACTTC

j_gene: TRBJ1-4
d_gene: -
v_gene: TRBV20-1
abundance: many
CDR3aa: CSARRGGTNEKLFF
CDR3nt: TGCAGTGCTAGGCGGGGGGGGACTAATGAAAAACTGTTTTTT

j_gene: TRBJ2-7
d_gene: -
v_gene: TRBV30
abundance: -
CDR3aa: CAWSRRLYSYEQYF
CDR3nt: TGTGCCTGGAGCAGAAGGCTCTACTCCTACGAGCAGTACTTC

j_gene: TRBJ1-6
d_gene: TRBD1
v_gene: TRBV2
abundance: many
CDR3aa: CASSEAGDRGNSPLHF
CDR3nt: TGTGCCAGCAGTGAAGCCGGGGACAGGGGAAATTCACCCCTCCACTTT

j_gene: TRBJ2-2
d_gene: -
v_gene: TRBV3-1
abundance: few
CDR3aa: CASSQAPRGEELFF
CDR3nt: TGTGCCAGCAGCCAAGCCCCTCGAGGAGAGGAGCTGTTTTTT

j_gene: TRBJ2-1
d_gene: -
v_gene: TRBV11-2
abundance: -
CDR3aa: CASSYDSTYNEQFF
CDR3nt: TGTGCCAGCAGCTACGACTCTACCTACAATGAGCAGTTCTTC

j_gene: TRBJ2-7
d_gene: TRBD1
v_gene: TRBV7-2
abundance: few
CDR3aa: CASSTITGDSYEQYF
CDR3nt: TGTGCCAGCAGCACGATTACAGGGGACTCCTACGAGCAGTACTTC

j_gene: TRBJ1-2
d_gene: -
v_gene: TRBV5-5
abundance: few
CDR3aa: CASSLRRESNYGYTF
CDR3nt: TGTGCCAGCAGCCTTAGACGGGAATCTAACTATGGCTACACCTTC

j_gene: TRBJ2-7
d_gene: -
v_gene: TRBV2
abundance: many
CDR3aa: CASSDPGLEQYF
CDR3nt: TGTGCCAGCAGTGATCCGGGACTCGAGCAGTACTTC

j_gene: TRBJ1-6
d_gene: -
v_gene: TRBV6-2/TRBV6-3
abundance: -
CDR3aa: CASTFDSHNSPLHF
CDR3nt: TGTGCCAGCACCTTTGACAGCCATAATTCACCCCTCCACTTT

j_gene: TRBJ2-7
d_gene: -
v_gene: TRBV20-1
abundance: -
CDR3aa: CSARTPGSYEQYF
CDR3nt: TGCAGTGCTAGAACCCCCGGCTCCTACGAGCAGTACTTC

j_gene: TRBJ1-1
d_gene: -
v_gene: TRBV3-1
abundance: few
CDR3aa: CASSQDLGGSEAFF
CDR3nt: TGTGCCAGCAGCCAAGATCTCGGCGGTTCGGAAGCTTTCTTT